A selection of T cell receptor beta chains follows, all from one sample in a study of graft-versus-host responses after intestinal transplantation. Only in-frame clones appear in the TCRdb table, and some are missing; sequencing was by immunoSEQ multiplex PCR. The data contain 50,000 or so clones, around 91% of them singletons. The specimen comprised PBMCs, sampled roughly 120 days after intestinal transplantation. The receptors derive from a human patient who received an intestinal transplant, so some T cells may come from the graft donor. Each CDR3 is given with its conserved first and last residue. The D gene is left open where the match is weak. Clone sizes are given selectively: once, few, many, or a class where the clone is expanded.

j_gene: TRBJ2-3; v_gene: TRBV10-1; d_gene: -; abundance: -; CDR3nt: TGCGCCAGTAACGAAGGCGGTCGGGGGGATACGCAGTATTTT; CDR3aa: CASNEGGRGDTQYF
j_gene: TRBJ2-2; v_gene: TRBV19; d_gene: -; abundance: -; CDR3nt: TGTGCCAGTAGAACGTCCTGGTCTACCGGGGAGCTGTTTTTT; CDR3aa: CASRTSWSTGELFF
j_gene: TRBJ1-6; v_gene: TRBV15; d_gene: -; abundance: -; CDR3nt: TGTGCCACCAGCAGAGAAGGGGAATATAATTCACCCCTCCACTTT; CDR3aa: CATSREGEYNSPLHF
j_gene: TRBJ2-1; v_gene: TRBV7-8; d_gene: -; abundance: few; CDR3nt: TGTGCCAGCAGCCTAGGGCGGGCCTACAATGAGCAGTTCTTC; CDR3aa: CASSLGRAYNEQFF
j_gene: TRBJ1-2; v_gene: TRBV27; d_gene: -; abundance: once; CDR3nt: TGTGCCAGCGGGCAAGGACAAAACTATGGCTACACCTTC; CDR3aa: CASGQGQNYGYTF
j_gene: TRBJ2-7; v_gene: TRBV27; d_gene: TRBD1; abundance: -; CDR3nt: TGTGCCAGCAGTTACCGGACAGGGTACGAGCAGTACTTC; CDR3aa: CASSYRTGYEQYF
j_gene: TRBJ2-1; v_gene: TRBV7-6; d_gene: -; abundance: -; CDR3nt: TGTGCCAGCAGCCCCCAGGGAGGAACGCAGTTCTTC; CDR3aa: CASSPQGGTQFF
j_gene: TRBJ2-7; v_gene: TRBV4-2; d_gene: TRBD1; abundance: -; CDR3nt: TGTGCCAGCAGCGCCGGGACAGGGGACGAGCAGTACTTC; CDR3aa: CASSAGTGDEQYF
j_gene: TRBJ2-7; v_gene: TRBV6-6; d_gene: TRBD1; abundance: -; CDR3nt: TGTGCCAGCAGCTTAGACAGGGGGGGTCCCTACGAGCAGTACTTC; CDR3aa: CASSLDRGGPYEQYF
j_gene: TRBJ1-5; v_gene: TRBV12-5; d_gene: -; abundance: -; CDR3nt: TGTGCTAGTGGTTGGGTACCGGGCGAGGAGAATCAGCCCCAGCATTTT; CDR3aa: CASGWVPGEENQPQHF
j_gene: TRBJ2-5; v_gene: TRBV4-1; d_gene: -; abundance: -; CDR3nt: TGCGCCAGCAGCCAAGCCCGGGGAGAGACCCAGTACTTC; CDR3aa: CASSQARGETQYF
j_gene: TRBJ1-2; v_gene: TRBV5-4; d_gene: -; abundance: -; CDR3nt: TGTGCCAGCAAGAGCAGGGATGAGGGCTATGGCTACACCTTC; CDR3aa: CASKSRDEGYGYTF
j_gene: TRBJ1-1; v_gene: TRBV6-5; d_gene: -; abundance: -; CDR3nt: TGTGCCAGCATGAGGGAGGGGGGGACTGAAGCTTTCTTT; CDR3aa: CASMREGGTEAFF
j_gene: TRBJ1-5; v_gene: TRBV28; d_gene: -; abundance: -; CDR3nt: TGTGCCAGCAGGTTGGGAATCAATCAGCCCCAGCATTTT; CDR3aa: CASRLGINQPQHF
j_gene: TRBJ2-1; v_gene: TRBV9; d_gene: TRBD1; abundance: -; CDR3nt: TGTGCCAGCAGCGTTCCGGGACAGGGGGTACCCTACAATGAGCAGTTCTTC; CDR3aa: CASSVPGQGVPYNEQFF
j_gene: TRBJ2-5; v_gene: TRBV29-1; d_gene: TRBD2; abundance: -; CDR3nt: TGCAGCGCGGACCCGTTAGCGGGAGGTGTCTTAGGAGAGACCCAGTACTTC; CDR3aa: CSADPLAGGVLGETQYF
j_gene: TRBJ2-1; v_gene: TRBV9; d_gene: -; abundance: -; CDR3nt: TGTGCCAGCAGCGTAGATCTTGAACGCGAGCAGTTCTTC; CDR3aa: CASSVDLEREQFF
j_gene: TRBJ1-1; v_gene: TRBV5-1; d_gene: -; abundance: -; CDR3nt: TGCGCCAGCAGTTGGGCGAACACTGAAGCTTTCTTT; CDR3aa: CASSWANTEAFF
j_gene: TRBJ2-2; v_gene: TRBV6-1; d_gene: TRBD1; abundance: -; CDR3nt: TGTGCCAGCAGTGACGTCGGGACAGGCTGGTACACCGGGGAGCTGTTTTTT; CDR3aa: CASSDVGTGWYTGELFF
j_gene: TRBJ2-1; v_gene: TRBV19; d_gene: -; abundance: -; CDR3nt: TGTGCCAGTAGTATAGAGGTACAGGGTTGGAATGAGCAGTTCTTC; CDR3aa: CASSIEVQGWNEQFF
j_gene: TRBJ1-1; v_gene: TRBV28; d_gene: -; abundance: -; CDR3nt: TGTGCCAGCCTCCTCCCGAACACTGAAGCTTTCTTT; CDR3aa: CASLLPNTEAFF
j_gene: TRBJ2-7; v_gene: TRBV4-1; d_gene: -; abundance: -; CDR3nt: TGCGCCAGCAGCCAAGGCGCAGGCCCCTTCTACGAGCAGTACTTC; CDR3aa: CASSQGAGPFYEQYF
j_gene: TRBJ2-7; v_gene: TRBV4-1; d_gene: TRBD1; abundance: -; CDR3nt: TGCGCCAGCAGCCCGACAGGGGTTCGCTACGAGCAGTACTTC; CDR3aa: CASSPTGVRYEQYF
j_gene: TRBJ2-3; v_gene: TRBV28; d_gene: -; abundance: -; CDR3nt: TGTGCCAGCAGTTATGCCGAACTAGCAACAAGCACAGATACGCAGTATTTT; CDR3aa: CASSYAELATSTDTQYF
j_gene: TRBJ2-1; v_gene: TRBV2; d_gene: -; abundance: -; CDR3nt: TGTGCCAGCAGTGAGTGGTCCTACAATGAGCAGTTCTTC; CDR3aa: CASSEWSYNEQFF
j_gene: TRBJ2-5; v_gene: TRBV11-2; d_gene: -; abundance: -; CDR3nt: TGTGCCAGCAGCTTAAGAGTCTGGCCCATCCCCCAAGAGACCCAGTACTTC; CDR3aa: CASSLRVWPIPQETQYF
j_gene: TRBJ2-2; v_gene: TRBV7-8; d_gene: -; abundance: -; CDR3nt: TGTGCCAGCAGCCCCTCAAGGTACACCGGGGAGCTGTTTTTT; CDR3aa: CASSPSRYTGELFF
j_gene: TRBJ2-3; v_gene: TRBV7-8; d_gene: -; abundance: -; CDR3nt: TGTGCCAGCAGCCAAAACAGGGGCGGGGCAGATACGCAGTATTTT; CDR3aa: CASSQNRGGADTQYF
j_gene: TRBJ2-1; v_gene: TRBV7-2; d_gene: TRBD1; abundance: -; CDR3nt: TGTGCCAGCAGCCGGCCCGGGACAGAGAGGGGCAATGAGCAGTTCTTC; CDR3aa: CASSRPGTERGNEQFF
j_gene: TRBJ2-1; v_gene: TRBV5-1; d_gene: TRBD2; abundance: -; CDR3nt: TGCGCCAACGGGACTAGCGGCTCTCCCCGCAATGAGCAGTTCTTC; CDR3aa: CANGTSGSPRNEQFF
j_gene: TRBJ2-3; v_gene: TRBV5-1; d_gene: TRBD2; abundance: -; CDR3nt: TGCGCCAGCAGCTTGACTAGCGGCACAGATACGCAGTATTTT; CDR3aa: CASSLTSGTDTQYF
j_gene: TRBJ1-2; v_gene: TRBV2; d_gene: -; abundance: -; CDR3nt: TGTGCCAGCAGTGGAACCCGGCGCGGGATCTATGGCTACACCTTC; CDR3aa: CASSGTRRGIYGYTF
j_gene: TRBJ2-1; v_gene: TRBV28; d_gene: -; abundance: -; CDR3nt: TGTGCCAGCAGTTTAACGGGGAGATCCTACAATGAGCAGTTCTTC; CDR3aa: CASSLTGRSYNEQFF